A selection of T cell receptor beta chains follows, all from one sample in a study of blood T cell repertoires in COVID-19. TCRdb's copy holds only in-frame clones and misses some; the assay was immunoSEQ multiplex PCR. The sample has roughly 100,000 clones, over 65% seen once. The sequenced sample was peripheral blood. The receptors were sampled from a man in his sixties with acute or convalescent COVID-19. Both conserved end residues are part of each CDR3. D genes are given only for firm matches. Expanded clones are given a class, and other clones once, few, many or no size at all.

V gene: TRBV5-4
clone size: once
D gene: NA
CDR3 length: 15
J gene: TRBJ2-5
CDR3 protein: CASSLSTVPQETQYF
CDR3 DNA: TGTGCCAGCAGCTTGAGCACAGTCCCCCAAGAGACCCAGTACTTC

V gene: TRBV11-3
clone size: few
D gene: TRBD1
CDR3 length: 17
J gene: TRBJ1-1
CDR3 protein: CASSLGGFRGTNTEAFF
CDR3 DNA: TGTGCCAGCAGCTTAGGGGGATTCAGGGGGACGAACACTGAAGCTTTCTTT

V gene: TRBV25-1
clone size: NA
D gene: NA
CDR3 length: 13
J gene: TRBJ2-1
CDR3 protein: CASSKQGSGEQFF
CDR3 DNA: TGTGCCAGCAGTAAACAGGGTTCAGGTGAGCAGTTCTTC

V gene: TRBV28
clone size: NA
D gene: NA
CDR3 length: 13
J gene: TRBJ2-5
CDR3 protein: CASSSGVRETQYF
CDR3 DNA: TGTGCCAGCAGTTCCGGAGTACGAGAGACCCAGTACTTC

V gene: TRBV27
clone size: few
D gene: NA
CDR3 length: 13
J gene: TRBJ1-1
CDR3 protein: CASSWAGGTEAFF
CDR3 DNA: TGTGCCAGCAGTTGGGCAGGAGGCACTGAAGCTTTCTTT

V gene: TRBV6-5
clone size: few
D gene: NA
CDR3 length: 15
J gene: TRBJ1-2
CDR3 protein: CASSYIKQGSGGYTF
CDR3 DNA: TGTGCCAGCAGTTATATTAAACAGGGTTCAGGCGGCTACACCTTC

V gene: TRBV29-1
clone size: NA
D gene: NA
CDR3 length: 14
J gene: TRBJ1-1
CDR3 protein: CSVWKQGLNTEAFF
CDR3 DNA: TGCAGCGTTTGGAAACAGGGCCTGAACACTGAAGCTTTCTTT

V gene: TRBV6-5
clone size: few
D gene: TRBD1
CDR3 length: 13
J gene: TRBJ1-5
CDR3 protein: CASSSQGDQPQHF
CDR3 DNA: TGTGCCAGCAGTTCACAGGGGGATCAGCCCCAGCATTTT

V gene: TRBV11-3
clone size: NA
D gene: TRBD2
CDR3 length: 16
J gene: TRBJ2-5
CDR3 protein: CASSPRLAAHQETQYF
CDR3 DNA: TGTGCCAGCAGCCCCCGACTAGCGGCACACCAAGAGACCCAGTACTTC

V gene: TRBV5-1
clone size: NA
D gene: NA
CDR3 length: 12
J gene: TRBJ2-5
CDR3 protein: CASSDGEETQYF
CDR3 DNA: TGCGCCAGCAGCGACGGGGAAGAGACCCAGTACTTC

V gene: TRBV9
clone size: NA
D gene: NA
CDR3 length: 13
J gene: TRBJ1-1
CDR3 protein: CASSPNRYTEAFF
CDR3 DNA: TGTGCCAGCAGCCCTAACAGGTACACTGAAGCTTTCTTT

V gene: TRBV5-1
clone size: NA
D gene: TRBD1
CDR3 length: 16
J gene: TRBJ2-6
CDR3 protein: CASSFDRVSGANVLTF
CDR3 DNA: TGCGCCAGCAGCTTTGACAGGGTCTCTGGGGCCAACGTCCTGACTTTC

V gene: TRBV5-1
clone size: NA
D gene: TRBD1
CDR3 length: 16
J gene: TRBJ1-4
CDR3 protein: CASSSGQGLSNEKLFF
CDR3 DNA: TGCGCCAGCAGCTCGGGACAGGGACTCTCTAATGAAAAACTGTTTTTT

V gene: TRBV4-1
clone size: NA
D gene: NA
CDR3 length: 14
J gene: TRBJ1-2
CDR3 protein: CASSHGRSGYGYTF
CDR3 DNA: TGCGCCAGCAGTCATGGCCGCTCTGGCTATGGCTACACCTTC

V gene: TRBV28
clone size: few
D gene: NA
CDR3 length: 16
J gene: TRBJ2-1
CDR3 protein: CASSFSLDSVHNEQFF
CDR3 DNA: TGTGCCAGCAGTTTTTCACTCGATAGCGTGCACAATGAGCAGTTCTTC

V gene: TRBV27
clone size: NA
D gene: TRBD1
CDR3 length: 14
J gene: TRBJ1-5
CDR3 protein: CASRDLGGGKPQHF
CDR3 DNA: TGTGCCAGCAGAGACTTAGGGGGCGGTAAGCCCCAGCATTTT

V gene: TRBV10-3
clone size: NA
D gene: TRBD2
CDR3 length: 15
J gene: TRBJ2-3
CDR3 protein: CAISGSGRRTDTQYF
CDR3 DNA: TGTGCCATCAGTGGTAGCGGGAGGCGCACAGATACGCAGTATTTT